Below are 19 T cell receptor beta chains sequenced from a single sample in a study of blood T cell repertoires in COVID-19 (dated by TCRdb to about 2020). The method was the immunoSEQ multiplex PCR assay. The clones in this table, taken by TCRdb from immuneACCESS, are in-frame only. Not every clone is retained; where verified, under half of the shortfall comes from an unresolved V gene, and the cause of the rest is unknown. The sample data list roughly 520,000 clones, and roughly 90% of these were observed just once. The ten largest clones add up to 1.8% of the sample. The sequenced sample consisted of PBMCs or T cells enriched from blood (not recorded which). The receptors originated from a woman aged 40 to 50 who had recovered from COVID-19.

This clone was observed a single time. The genes are TRBV19 and TRBJ1-4, with D possibly TRBD1 on 5 matching bases. V was pared by 5 bases and J by 3 bases, with 13 bases between. This CDR3 spans 15 amino acids. Germline assignment: CDR1 LNHDA and CDR2 SQIVND (reference sequence). This CDR3 is CASSSQGEANEKLFF. The CDR3 DNA reads as TGTGCCAGTAGTTCCCAGGGTGAGGCTAATGAAAAACTGTTTTTT. The whole variable domain, filled in from reference TRBV19 and TRBJ1-4, reads DGGITQSPKYLFRKEGQNVTLSCEQNLNHDAMYWYRQDPGQGLRLIYYSQIVNDFQKGDIAEGYSVSREKKESFPLTVTSAQKNPTAFYLCASSSQGEANEKLFFGSGTQLSVL.

This sequence joins TRBV3-1 (or the pseudogene TRBV3-2) and TRBJ1-1, with no clear D. Trimming took off 0 bases at V and 7 bases at J, with 12 bases between the two ends. The CDR3 covers 14 residues. Germline V gene data show CDR1 as LGHDT and CDR2 as YNNKEL (reference sequence). CDR3 in amino acids: CASSQDYRTSEAFF. Written as DNA, the CDR3 is TGTGCCAGCAGCCAAGATTACCGGACTAGTGAAGCTTTCTTT.

The gene calls are TRBV3-1 (or the pseudogene TRBV3-2) and TRBJ1-1; 7 bases are a match to TRBD1. V lost 4 bases to trimming and J lost 7 bases; unmatched junction nucleotides: 12. CDR3 length equals 15 residues. The germline gives CDR1 LGHDT, CDR2 YNNKEL (reference sequence). CDR3 bases: TGTGCCAGCAGCCTATCTACTAGGGACAGCCATGAAGCTTTCTTT. It translates to CASSLSTRDSHEAFF.

V usage is TRBV28 and J usage is TRBJ1-2; D remains unclear. The CDR3 has 14 residues. Germline CDR1 is MDHEN and CDR2 is SYDVKM. The V end was cut by 11 bases, the J end by 1 base, with 17 bases between. The CDR3 nucleotides are TGTGCCCTCCGATCAGGATCCATTAACTATGGCTACACCTTC. Encoded protein: CALRSGSINYGYTF.

This sequence joins TRBV5-4 and TRBJ2-4, with 8 bases fitting TRBD1. This CDR3 is built from 16 residues. V was pared by 4 bases and J by 1 base, with 7 bases of the junction left unmatched. Germline V gives CDR1 SGHNT, CDR2 YYREEE (reference sequence). CDR3 sequence reads: CASSGPGQVAKNIQYF. The CDR3 DNA reads as TGTGCCAGCAGCGGTCCGGGACAGGTGGCCAAAAACATTCAGTACTTC.

The chain combines TRBV30 with TRBJ1-2; the D is unclear. The CDR3 is 13 residues long. The ends were cut back, 0 bases at V and 5 bases at J, with 10 bases in the middle. Germline V CDR1 and CDR2: GTSNPN, SVGIG (reference sequence). This CDR3 reads CAWSVAAAYGYTF. For the CDR3, the DNA is TGTGCCTGGAGTGTAGCGGCAGCTTATGGCTACACCTTC. Using reference TRBV30 and TRBJ1-2 for the parts outside the CDR3, the full variable domain is SQTIHQWPATLVQPVGSPLSLECTVEGTSNPNLYWYRQAAGRGLQLLFYSVGIGQISSEVPQNLSASRPQDRQFILSSKKLLLSDSGFYLCAWSVAAAYGYTFGSGTRLTVV.

CDR3 region: CASSSGTGDNYGYTF. The CDR3 nucleotides read TGCGCCAGCAGCTCCGGGACAGGAGATAACTATGGCTACACCTTC. The gene calls are TRBV5-1 and TRBJ1-2; 8 bases map to TRBD1. This CDR3 is built from 15 residues. CDR1 is SGHRS, CDR2 YFSETQ, per germline. The V and J ends lost 3 bases and 1 base, in that order; junction bases with no gene match: 5.

In DNA, the CDR3 is TGCGCCAGCAGCCAATCCGGAGACTATGGCTACACCTTC. It translates to CASSQSGDYGYTF. J is TRBJ1-2 and V is TRBV4-3; D not certain. In germline, CDR1 is LGHNA, CDR2 YSLEER. The CDR3 runs 13 residues. V was cut by 2 bases and J by 3 bases, with 7 bases left in between.

V usage is TRBV6-5 and J usage is TRBJ1-1; D might be TRBD1 (6 bases). With 6 bases removed from V and 0 bases from J, the gap between germline ends came to 14 bases. This CDR3 is built from 15 residues. The germline CDR1 and CDR2 sequences are MNHEY and SVGAGI. The CDR3 DNA reads as TGTGCCAGCAGCTCTCTGAGGGGGTTGAACACTGAAGCTTTCTTT. Translated: CASSSLRGLNTEAFF.

The chain combines TRBV6-5 with TRBJ2-7, with D uncertain. Germline loops: CDR1 MNHEY, CDR2 SVGAGI. V shed 4 bases and J shed 3 bases, with 13 bases lying between them. This CDR3 comprises 14 residues. The CDR3, as DNA: TGTGCCAGCAGTTTGGCCCCCTTTGACTACGAGCAGTACTTC. This sequence encodes CASSLAPFDYEQYF.

This CDR3 is CASSITSGRNLENIQYF. CDR3 nucleotides: TGTGCCAGTAGTATAACTAGCGGGAGAAACTTGGAGAACATTCAGTACTTC. J is TRBJ2-4 and V is TRBV19, with 11 bases fitting TRBD2. With 2 bases clipped from V and 7 bases from J, the junction kept 10 bases outside the gene matches. CDR1 is LNHDA, CDR2 SQIVND, per germline (reference sequence). The CDR3 sequence is 17 residues long.

This chain uses TRBV5-6 with TRBJ2-5; D ambiguous. The length of the CDR3 is 13 residues. CDR1 is SGHDT and CDR2 is YYEEEE in the germline V gene. The V and J ends lost 2 bases and 2 bases respectively, with 7 bases between them. This CDR3 is CASSFSFQETQYF. CDR3 sequence (DNA): TGTGCCAGCAGCTTCTCCTTTCAAGAGACCCAGTACTTC.

The chain recombines TRBV7-2 with TRBJ2-2; D unresolved. The CDR3 runs 13 residues. Trimming stripped 4 bases from V and 2 bases from J, with 5 bases between. Per germline, CDR1 SGHTA and CDR2 FQGNSA. CDR3 nucleotides: TGTGCCAGCAGCTCTGGCAACACCGGGGAGCTGTTTTTT. This encodes CASSSGNTGELFF.

This sequence joins TRBV10-3 and TRBJ1-2; TRBD1 aligns across 7 bases. V lost 6 bases and J lost 2; bases outside the gene matches: 3. The CDR3 runs 13 residues. Germline lookup yields CDR1 ENHRY and CDR2 SYGVKD. The CDR3 nucleotides read TGTGCCATCAGGGAGGGACAGAACTATGGCTACACCTTC. This translates into CAIREGQNYGYTF.

There are a few counts of this clone. The chain links TRBV6-4 to TRBJ2-3; 8 positions agree with TRBD1. The ends lost 4 bases at V and 2 bases at J; junction bases unmatched: 2. Per the germline V gene, CDR1 is MRHNA and CDR2 is SNTAGT. The CDR3 contains 14 residues. The CDR3 DNA reads TGTGCCAGCAGTGCGCAGGGGGCCACAGATACGCAGTATTTT. This codes for CASSAQGATDTQYF.

The chain couples TRBV15 to TRBJ1-1; 10 bases are shared with TRBD1. Trimming removed 2 bases from V and 7 bases from J; junction bases left unmatched: 7. CDR3 length equals 15 residues. Per the germline V gene, CDR1 is LNHNV and CDR2 is YYDKDF (reference sequence). CDR3 bases: TGTGCCACCAGCAGATCAAGACAGGGGGCCTTTGAAGCTTTCTTT. Protein product: CATSRSRQGAFEAFF.

The rearrangement joins TRBV5-1 to TRBJ1-2; possibly TRBD1 for D (6 bases). This CDR3 has 14 amino acids. Between the trimmed V and J ends, which lost 2 bases and 4 bases, there was a span of 12 bases. Germline V gives CDR1 SGHRS, CDR2 YFSETQ. CDR3 in amino acids: CASSFQDSSYGYTF. The CDR3, as DNA: TGCGCCAGCAGCTTCCAGGACAGTTCCTATGGCTACACCTTC. The complete variable domain, with remaining parts taken from reference TRBV5-1 and TRBJ1-2, reads KAGVTQTPRYLIKTRGQQVTLSCSPISGHRSVSWYQQTPGQGLQFLFEYFSETQRNKGNFPGRFSGRQFSNSRSEMNVSTLELGDSALYLCASSFQDSSYGYTFGSGTRLTVV.

The chain is built from TRBV5-8 and TRBJ1-1, with 9 bases fitting TRBD1. The CDR3 loop spans 14 amino acids. V was pared by 2 bases and J by 5 bases, with 4 bases of the junction left unmatched. Germline-derived CDR1 and CDR2 are SGHTS and YDEGEE. The CDR3 reads CASSLGDRVTEAFF. Written as DNA, the CDR3 is TGTGCCAGCAGCTTAGGGGACAGGGTGACTGAAGCTTTCTTT.

This clone was observed a few times. DNA of the CDR3: TGTGCCAGCAGTGACTCTAGCGGGAGCACCGGGGAGCTGTTTTTT. Translated, it gives CASSDSSGSTGELFF. The chain couples TRBV6-4 to TRBJ2-2, with TRBD2 matching over 9 bases. The germline CDR1 and CDR2 sequences are MRHNA and SNTAGT. The junction had 0 bases not matched to a gene; V was cut back by 0 bases and J by 4 bases. This CDR3 has 15 amino acids.